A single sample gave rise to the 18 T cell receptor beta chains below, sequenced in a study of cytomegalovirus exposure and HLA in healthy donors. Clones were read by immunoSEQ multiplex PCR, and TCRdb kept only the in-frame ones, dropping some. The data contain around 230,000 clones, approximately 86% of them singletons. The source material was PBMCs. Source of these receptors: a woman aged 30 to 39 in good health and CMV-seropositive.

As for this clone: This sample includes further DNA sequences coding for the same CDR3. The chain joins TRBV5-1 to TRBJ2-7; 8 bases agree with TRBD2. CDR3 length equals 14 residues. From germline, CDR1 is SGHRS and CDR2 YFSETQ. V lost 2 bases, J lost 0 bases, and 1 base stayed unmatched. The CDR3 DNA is TGCGCCAGCAGCTTCGCGGGAGGCTCCTACGAGCAGTACTTC. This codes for CASSFAGGSYEQYF.

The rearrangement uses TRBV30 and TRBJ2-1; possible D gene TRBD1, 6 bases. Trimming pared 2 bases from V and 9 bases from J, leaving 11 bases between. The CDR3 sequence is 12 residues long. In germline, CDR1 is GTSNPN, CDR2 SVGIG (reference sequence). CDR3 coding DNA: TGTGCCTGGAGTCAGGGACATAGTGAGCAGTTCTTC. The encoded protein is CAWSQGHSEQFF.

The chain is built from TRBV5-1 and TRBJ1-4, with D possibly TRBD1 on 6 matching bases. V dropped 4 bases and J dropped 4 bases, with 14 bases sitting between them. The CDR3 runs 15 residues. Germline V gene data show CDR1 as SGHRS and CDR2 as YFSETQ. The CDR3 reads CASSHGQTFNEKLFF. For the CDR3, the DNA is TGCGCCAGCAGCCACGGACAGACCTTTAATGAAAAACTGTTTTTT.

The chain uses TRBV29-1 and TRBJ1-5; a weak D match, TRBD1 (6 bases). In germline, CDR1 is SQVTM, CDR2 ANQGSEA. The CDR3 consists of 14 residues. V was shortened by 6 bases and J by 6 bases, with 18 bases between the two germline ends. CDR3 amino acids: CSVLMSGVGQPQHF. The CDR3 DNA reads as TGCAGCGTGCTAATGTCAGGGGTGGGTCAGCCCCAGCATTTT.

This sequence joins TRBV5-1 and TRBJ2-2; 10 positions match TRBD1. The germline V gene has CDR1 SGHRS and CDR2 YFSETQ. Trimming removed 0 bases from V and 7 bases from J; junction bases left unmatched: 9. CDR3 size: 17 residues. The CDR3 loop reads CASSLAPGQGSFGELFF. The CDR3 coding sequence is TGCGCCAGCAGCTTGGCTCCGGGACAGGGGAGTTTCGGGGAGCTGTTTTTT.

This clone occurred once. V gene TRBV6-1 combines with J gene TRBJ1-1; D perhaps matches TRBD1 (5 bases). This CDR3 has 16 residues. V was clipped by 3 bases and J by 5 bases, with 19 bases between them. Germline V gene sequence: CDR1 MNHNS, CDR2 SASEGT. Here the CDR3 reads CASSEFRVGRGTEAFF. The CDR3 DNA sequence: TGTGCCAGCAGTGAGTTCAGGGTGGGCCGGGGGACTGAAGCTTTCTTT.

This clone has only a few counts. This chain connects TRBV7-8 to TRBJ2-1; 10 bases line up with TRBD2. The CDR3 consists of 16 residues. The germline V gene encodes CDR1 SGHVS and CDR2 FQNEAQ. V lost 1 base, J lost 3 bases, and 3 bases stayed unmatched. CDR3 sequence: CASSLVASGSYNEQFF. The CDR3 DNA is TGTGCCAGCAGCTTAGTAGCTAGCGGGAGCTACAATGAGCAGTTCTTC.

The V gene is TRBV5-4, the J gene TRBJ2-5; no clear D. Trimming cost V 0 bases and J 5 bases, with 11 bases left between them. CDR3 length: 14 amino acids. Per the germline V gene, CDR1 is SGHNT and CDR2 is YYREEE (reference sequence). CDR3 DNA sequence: TGTGCCAGCAGCTTGGGAACAGTGCTGGAGACCCAGTACTTC. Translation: CASSLGTVLETQYF.

The CDR3 sequence is CATSWGATNEKLFF. CDR3 DNA sequence: TGTGCCACCTCGTGGGGCGCAACTAATGAAAAACTGTTTTTT. The rearrangement links TRBV5-5 to TRBJ1-4; D perhaps matches TRBD1 (5 bases). V lost 9 bases to trimming and J lost 0 bases, with 12 bases between them. The germline V gene has CDR1 SGHKS and CDR2 YYEKEE (reference sequence). This CDR3 is built from 14 residues.

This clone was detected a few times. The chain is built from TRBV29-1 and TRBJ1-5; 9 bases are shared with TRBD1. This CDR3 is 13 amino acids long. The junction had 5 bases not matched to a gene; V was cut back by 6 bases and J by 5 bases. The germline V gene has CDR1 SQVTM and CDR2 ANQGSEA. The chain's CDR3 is CSVRTGDYQPQHF. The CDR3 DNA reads TGCAGCGTCAGGACAGGGGATTATCAGCCCCAGCATTTT.

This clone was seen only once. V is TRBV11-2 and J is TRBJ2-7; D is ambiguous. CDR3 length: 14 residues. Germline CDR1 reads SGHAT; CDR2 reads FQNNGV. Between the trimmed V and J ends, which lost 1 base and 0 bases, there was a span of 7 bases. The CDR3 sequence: CASSLGPYSYEQYF. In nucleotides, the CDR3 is TGTGCCAGCAGCTTAGGTCCGTACTCCTACGAGCAGTACTTC.

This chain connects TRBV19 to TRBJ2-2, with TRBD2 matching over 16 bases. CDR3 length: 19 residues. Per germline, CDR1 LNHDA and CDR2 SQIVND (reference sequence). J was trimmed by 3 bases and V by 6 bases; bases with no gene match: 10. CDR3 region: CASRGTSGRAWVYTGELFF. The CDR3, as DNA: TGTGCCAGTAGAGGGACTAGCGGGAGGGCCTGGGTTTACACCGGGGAGCTGTTTTTT.

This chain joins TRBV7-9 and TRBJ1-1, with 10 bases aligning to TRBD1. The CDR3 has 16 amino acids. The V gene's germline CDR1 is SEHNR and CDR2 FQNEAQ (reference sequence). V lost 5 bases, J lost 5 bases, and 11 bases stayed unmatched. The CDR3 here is CASSRGQGVISTEAFF. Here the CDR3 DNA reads TGTGCCAGCAGCCGAGGACAGGGGGTAATAAGTACTGAAGCTTTCTTT.

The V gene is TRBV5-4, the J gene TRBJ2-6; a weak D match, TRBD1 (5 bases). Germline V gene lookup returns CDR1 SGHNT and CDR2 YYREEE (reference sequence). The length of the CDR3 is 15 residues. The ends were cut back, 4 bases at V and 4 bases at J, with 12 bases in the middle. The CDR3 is CASSPRVPGANVLTF. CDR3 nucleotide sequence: TGTGCCAGCAGCCCCAGGGTACCGGGGGCCAACGTCCTGACTTTC.

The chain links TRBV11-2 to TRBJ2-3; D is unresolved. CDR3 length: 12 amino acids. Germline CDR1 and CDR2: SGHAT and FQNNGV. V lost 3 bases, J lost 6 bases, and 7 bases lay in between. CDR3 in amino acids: CASSFILDTQYF. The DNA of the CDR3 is TGTGCCAGCAGCTTTATATTGGATACGCAGTATTTT.

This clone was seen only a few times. The CDR3 loop is CASSRIEDNEQFF. In nucleotides, the CDR3 is TGTGCCAGCAGTCGTATAGAGGACAATGAGCAGTTCTTC. The J gene is TRBJ2-1, the V gene TRBV2; the D is unclear. Trimming stripped 5 bases from V and 5 bases from J, with 10 bases between. Per germline, CDR1 SNHLY and CDR2 FYNNEI. The CDR3 has 13 amino acids.

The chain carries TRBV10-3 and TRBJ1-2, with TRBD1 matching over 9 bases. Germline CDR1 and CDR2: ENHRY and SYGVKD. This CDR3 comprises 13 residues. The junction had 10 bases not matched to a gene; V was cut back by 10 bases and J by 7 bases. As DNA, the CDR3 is TGTGCCACCTGGGACAGGGCTGGGGGTGGCTACACCTTC. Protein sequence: CATWDRAGGGYTF.

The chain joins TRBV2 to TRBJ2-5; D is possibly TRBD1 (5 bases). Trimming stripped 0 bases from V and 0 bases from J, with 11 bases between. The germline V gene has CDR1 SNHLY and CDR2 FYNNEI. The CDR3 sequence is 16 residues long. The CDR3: CASSEALAGYQETQYF. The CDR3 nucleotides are TGTGCCAGCAGTGAAGCGTTGGCAGGGTACCAAGAGACCCAGTACTTC. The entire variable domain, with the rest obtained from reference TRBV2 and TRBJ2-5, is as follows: EPEVTQTPSHQVTQMGQEVILRCVPISNHLYFYWYRQILGQKVEFLVSFYNNEISEKSEIFDDQFSVERPDGSNFTLKIRSTKLEDSAMYFCASSEALAGYQETQYFGPGTRLLVL.